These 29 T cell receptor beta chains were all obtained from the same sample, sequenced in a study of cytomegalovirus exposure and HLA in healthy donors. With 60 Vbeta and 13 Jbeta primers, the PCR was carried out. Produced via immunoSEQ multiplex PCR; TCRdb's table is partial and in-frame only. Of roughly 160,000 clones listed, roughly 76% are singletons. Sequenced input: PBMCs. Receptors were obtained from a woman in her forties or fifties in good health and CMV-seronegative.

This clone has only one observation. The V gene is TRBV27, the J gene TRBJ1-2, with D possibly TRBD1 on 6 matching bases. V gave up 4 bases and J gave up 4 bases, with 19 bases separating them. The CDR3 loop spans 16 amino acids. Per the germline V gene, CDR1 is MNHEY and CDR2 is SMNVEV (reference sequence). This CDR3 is CASSSAGTPSPYGYTF. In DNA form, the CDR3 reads TGTGCCAGCAGTTCTGCCGGGACACCCAGTCCCTATGGCTACACCTTC.

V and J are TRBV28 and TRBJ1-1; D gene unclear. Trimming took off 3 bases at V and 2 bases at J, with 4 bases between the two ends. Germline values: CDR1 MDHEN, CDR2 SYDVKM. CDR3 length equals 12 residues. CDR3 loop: CASSFRNTEAFF. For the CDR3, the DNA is TGTGCCAGCAGTTTCCGTAACACTGAAGCTTTCTTT.

CDR3 DNA sequence: TGTGCCACCAGCAGAGTACAGGGCAAGCAGTACTTC. This gives the protein CATSRVQGKQYF. The chain links TRBV15 to TRBJ2-7; TRBD1 might be the D (6 bases). Deletions cut 1 base from V and 8 bases from J, with 9 bases between. Per germline, CDR1 LNHNV and CDR2 YYDKDF (reference sequence). The CDR3 is 12 amino acids.

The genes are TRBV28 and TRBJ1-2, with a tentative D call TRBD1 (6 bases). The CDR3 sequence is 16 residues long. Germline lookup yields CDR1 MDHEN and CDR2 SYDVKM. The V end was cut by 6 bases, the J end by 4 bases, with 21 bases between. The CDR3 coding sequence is TGTGCCAGCAGCCCCCCCAGTCTACAGGGAACCTATGGCTACACCTTC. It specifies CASSPPSLQGTYGYTF.

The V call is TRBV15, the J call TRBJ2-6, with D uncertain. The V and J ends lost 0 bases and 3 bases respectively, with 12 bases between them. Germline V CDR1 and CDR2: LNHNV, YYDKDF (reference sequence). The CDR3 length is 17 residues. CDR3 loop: CATSRDPGFGGANVLTF. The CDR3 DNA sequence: TGTGCCACCAGCAGAGATCCCGGGTTCGGTGGGGCCAACGTCCTGACTTTC.

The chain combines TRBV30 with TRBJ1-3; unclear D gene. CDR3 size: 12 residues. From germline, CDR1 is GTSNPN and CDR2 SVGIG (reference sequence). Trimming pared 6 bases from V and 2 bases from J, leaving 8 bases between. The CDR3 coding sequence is TGTGCCTGTTTAACAACTGGAAACACCATATATTTT. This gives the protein CACLTTGNTIYF. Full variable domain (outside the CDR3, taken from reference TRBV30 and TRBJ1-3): SQTIHQWPATLVQPVGSPLSLECTVEGTSNPNLYWYRQAAGRGLQLLFYSVGIGQISSEVPQNLSASRPQDRQFILSSKKLLLSDSGFYLCACLTTGNTIYFGEGSWLTVV.

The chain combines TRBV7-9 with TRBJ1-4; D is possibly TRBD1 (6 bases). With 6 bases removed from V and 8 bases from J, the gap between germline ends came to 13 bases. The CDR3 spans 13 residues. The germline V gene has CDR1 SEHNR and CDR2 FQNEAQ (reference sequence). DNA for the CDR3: TGTGCCAGCAGTGGGGACATTTGGGAAAAACTGTTTTTT. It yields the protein CASSGDIWEKLFF.

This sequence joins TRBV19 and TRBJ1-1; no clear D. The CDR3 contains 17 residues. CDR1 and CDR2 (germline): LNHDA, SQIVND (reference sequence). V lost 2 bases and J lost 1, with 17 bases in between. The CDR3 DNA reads TGTGCCAGTAGTATATCCCGGCAGGCCCTCCGGAACACTGAAGCTTTCTTT. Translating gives CASSISRQALRNTEAFF.

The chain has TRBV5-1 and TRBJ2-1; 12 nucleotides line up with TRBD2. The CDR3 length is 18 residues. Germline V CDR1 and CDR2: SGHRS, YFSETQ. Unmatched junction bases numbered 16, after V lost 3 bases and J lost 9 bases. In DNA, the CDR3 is TGCGCCAGCAGCTCCCTACGAAAGAACCTAGCGGGAGGGATTGAGCAGTTCTTC. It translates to CASSSLRKNLAGGIEQFF.

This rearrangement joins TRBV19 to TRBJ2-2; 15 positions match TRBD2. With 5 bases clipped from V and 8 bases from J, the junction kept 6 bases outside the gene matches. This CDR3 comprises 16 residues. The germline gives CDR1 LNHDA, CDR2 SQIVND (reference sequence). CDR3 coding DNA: TGTGCCAGTAGTCTCTGGACTAGCGGGAGGGAAGGGGAGCTGTTTTTT. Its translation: CASSLWTSGREGELFF.

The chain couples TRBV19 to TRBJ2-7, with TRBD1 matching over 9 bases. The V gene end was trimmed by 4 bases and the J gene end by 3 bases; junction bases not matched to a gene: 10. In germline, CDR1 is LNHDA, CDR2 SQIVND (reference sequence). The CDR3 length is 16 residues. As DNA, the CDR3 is TGTGCCAGTAGTAGACACGGGACAGGGACCATCTACGAGCAGTACTTC. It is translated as CASSRHGTGTIYEQYF.

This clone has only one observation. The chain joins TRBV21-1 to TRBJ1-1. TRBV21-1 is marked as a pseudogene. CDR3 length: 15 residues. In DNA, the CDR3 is TGTGCCAGCAGCAAAGGAGTGTTCGTGAACACTGAAGCTTTCTTT. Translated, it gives CASSKGVFVNTEAFF.

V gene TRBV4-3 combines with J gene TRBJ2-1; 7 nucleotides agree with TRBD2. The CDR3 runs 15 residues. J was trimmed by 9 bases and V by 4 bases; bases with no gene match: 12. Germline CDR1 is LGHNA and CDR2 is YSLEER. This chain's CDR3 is CASSPRAGEPREQFF. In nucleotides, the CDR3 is TGCGCCAGCAGCCCCCGGGCGGGAGAACCACGTGAGCAGTTCTTC.

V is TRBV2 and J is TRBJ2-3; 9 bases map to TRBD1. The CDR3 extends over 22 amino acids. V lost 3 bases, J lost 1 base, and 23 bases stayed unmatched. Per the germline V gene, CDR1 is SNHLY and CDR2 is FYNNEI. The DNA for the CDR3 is TGTGCCAGCAGTGATGCATCCCCGAGACAGGGGGTAACAAAGCGTCGCACAGATACGCAGTATTTT. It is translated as CASSDASPRQGVTKRRTDTQYF. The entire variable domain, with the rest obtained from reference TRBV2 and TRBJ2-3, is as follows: EPEVTQTPSHQVTQMGQEVILRCVPISNHLYFYWYRQILGQKVEFLVSFYNNEISEKSEIFDDQFSVERPDGSNFTLKIRSTKLEDSAMYFCASSDASPRQGVTKRRTDTQYFGPGTRLTVL.

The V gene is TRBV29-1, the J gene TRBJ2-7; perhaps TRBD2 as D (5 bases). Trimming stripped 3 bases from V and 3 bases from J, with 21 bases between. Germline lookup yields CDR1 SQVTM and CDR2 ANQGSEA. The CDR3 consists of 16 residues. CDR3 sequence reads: CSVEVNRDLYYYEQYF. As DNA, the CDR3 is TGCAGCGTTGAGGTTAACCGGGATCTCTACTACTACGAGCAGTACTTC.

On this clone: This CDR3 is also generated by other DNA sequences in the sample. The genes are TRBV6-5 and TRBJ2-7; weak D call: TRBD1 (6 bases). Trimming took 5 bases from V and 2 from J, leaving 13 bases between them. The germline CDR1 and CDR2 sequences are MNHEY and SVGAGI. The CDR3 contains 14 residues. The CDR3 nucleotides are TGTGCCAGCAGTCCACAGGGTACGGCCTACGAGCAGTACTTC. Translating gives CASSPQGTAYEQYF.

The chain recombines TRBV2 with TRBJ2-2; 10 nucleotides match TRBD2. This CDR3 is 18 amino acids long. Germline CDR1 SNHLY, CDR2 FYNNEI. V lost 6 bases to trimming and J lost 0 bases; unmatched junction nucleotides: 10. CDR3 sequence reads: CASRHRTSGLSNTGELFF. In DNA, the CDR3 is TGTGCCAGCAGACACCGGACTAGCGGACTCTCGAACACCGGGGAGCTGTTTTTT.

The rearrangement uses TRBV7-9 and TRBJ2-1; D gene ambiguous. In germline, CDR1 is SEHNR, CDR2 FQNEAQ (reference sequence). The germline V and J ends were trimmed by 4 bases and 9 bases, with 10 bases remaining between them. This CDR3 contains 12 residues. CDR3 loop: CASSSPSREQFF. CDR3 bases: TGTGCCAGCAGCTCTCCTTCGCGTGAGCAGTTCTTC. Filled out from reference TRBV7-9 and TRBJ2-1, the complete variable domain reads DTGVSQNPRHKITKRGQNVTFRCDPISEHNRLYWYRQTLGQGPEFLTYFQNEAQLEKSRLLSDRFSAERPKGSFSTLEIQRTEQGDSAMYLCASSSPSREQFFGPGTRLTVL.

The CDR3 nucleotides read TGTGCCAGCCATTGGGACAGGGGTTATTCACCCCTCCACTTT. It encodes CASHWDRGYSPLHF. The J gene is TRBJ1-6, the V gene TRBV28; the match to TRBD1 covers 10 bases. This CDR3 has 14 residues. In germline, CDR1 is MDHEN, CDR2 SYDVKM. V lost 8 bases and J lost 8; bases outside the gene matches: 6.

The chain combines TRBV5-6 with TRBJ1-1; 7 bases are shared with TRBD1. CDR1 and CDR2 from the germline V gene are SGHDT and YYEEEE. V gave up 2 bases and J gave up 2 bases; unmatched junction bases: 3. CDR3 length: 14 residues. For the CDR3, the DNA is TGTGCCAGCAGCTTCGGACAGGACAACACTGAAGCTTTCTTT. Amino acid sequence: CASSFGQDNTEAFF.

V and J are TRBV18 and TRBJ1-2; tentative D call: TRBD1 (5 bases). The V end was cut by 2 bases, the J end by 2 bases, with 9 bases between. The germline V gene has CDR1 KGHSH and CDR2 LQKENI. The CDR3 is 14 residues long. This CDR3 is CASSPVRENYGYTF. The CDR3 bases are TGTGCCAGCTCACCAGTCAGGGAAAACTATGGCTACACCTTC.

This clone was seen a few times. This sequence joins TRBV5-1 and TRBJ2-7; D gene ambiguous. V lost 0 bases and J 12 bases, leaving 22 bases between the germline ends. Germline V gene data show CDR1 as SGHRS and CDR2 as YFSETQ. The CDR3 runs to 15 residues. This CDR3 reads CASSLGSSNSVRLYF. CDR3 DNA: TGCGCCAGCAGCTTGGGCAGCTCGAATTCTGTCAGGTTGTACTTC.

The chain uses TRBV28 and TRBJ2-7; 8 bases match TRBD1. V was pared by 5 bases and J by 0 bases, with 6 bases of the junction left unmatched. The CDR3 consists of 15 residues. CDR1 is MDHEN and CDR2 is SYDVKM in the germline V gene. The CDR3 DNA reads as TGTGCCAGCAGTCTGGACAGGGCGGTCTCCTACGAGCAGTACTTC. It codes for CASSLDRAVSYEQYF.

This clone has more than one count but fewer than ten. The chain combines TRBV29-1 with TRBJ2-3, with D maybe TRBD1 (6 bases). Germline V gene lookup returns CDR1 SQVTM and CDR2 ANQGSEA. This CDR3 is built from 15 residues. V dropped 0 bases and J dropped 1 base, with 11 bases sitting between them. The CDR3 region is CSVEETGRGTDTQYF. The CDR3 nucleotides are TGCAGCGTTGAAGAAACAGGGCGCGGCACAGATACGCAGTATTTT.

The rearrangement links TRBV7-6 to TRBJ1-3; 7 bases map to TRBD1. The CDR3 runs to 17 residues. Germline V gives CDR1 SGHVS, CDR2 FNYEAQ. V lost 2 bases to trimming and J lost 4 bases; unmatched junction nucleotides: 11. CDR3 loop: CASSLSRQGAPGNTIYF. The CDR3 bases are TGTGCCAGCAGCTTATCAAGACAGGGAGCCCCAGGAAACACCATATATTTT.

The CDR3 protein is CASSSTGGKTRYEQYF. Written as DNA, the CDR3 is TGTGCCAGCAGTTCGACAGGGGGCAAGACTAGATACGAGCAGTACTTC. This chain uses TRBV27 with TRBJ2-7; 10 bases map to TRBD1. The CDR3 covers 16 residues. In germline, CDR1 is MNHEY, CDR2 SMNVEV (reference sequence). Losses at the gene ends were 4 bases for V and 4 bases for J; bases not matched to a gene: 10.

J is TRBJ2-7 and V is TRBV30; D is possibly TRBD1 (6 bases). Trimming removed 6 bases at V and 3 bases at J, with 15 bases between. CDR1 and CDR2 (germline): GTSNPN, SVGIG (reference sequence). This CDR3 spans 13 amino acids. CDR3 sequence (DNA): TGTGCCTGTAGTACAGGGTTGGTCTACGAGCAGTACTTC. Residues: CACSTGLVYEQYF.

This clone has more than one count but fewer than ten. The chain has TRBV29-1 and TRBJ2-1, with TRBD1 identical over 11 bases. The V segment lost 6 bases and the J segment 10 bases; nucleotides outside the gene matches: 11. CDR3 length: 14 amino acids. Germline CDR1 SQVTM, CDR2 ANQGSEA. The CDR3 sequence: CSVGWGQGVGEQFF. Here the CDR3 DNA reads TGCAGCGTCGGTTGGGGACAGGGGGTCGGAGAGCAGTTCTTC.

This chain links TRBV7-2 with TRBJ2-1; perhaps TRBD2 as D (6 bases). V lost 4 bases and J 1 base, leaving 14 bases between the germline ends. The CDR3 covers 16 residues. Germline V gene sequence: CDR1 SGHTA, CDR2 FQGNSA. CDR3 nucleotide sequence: TGTGCCAGCAGCTCCGGGAAAGGACTATCCTACAATGAGCAGTTCTTC. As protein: CASSSGKGLSYNEQFF.